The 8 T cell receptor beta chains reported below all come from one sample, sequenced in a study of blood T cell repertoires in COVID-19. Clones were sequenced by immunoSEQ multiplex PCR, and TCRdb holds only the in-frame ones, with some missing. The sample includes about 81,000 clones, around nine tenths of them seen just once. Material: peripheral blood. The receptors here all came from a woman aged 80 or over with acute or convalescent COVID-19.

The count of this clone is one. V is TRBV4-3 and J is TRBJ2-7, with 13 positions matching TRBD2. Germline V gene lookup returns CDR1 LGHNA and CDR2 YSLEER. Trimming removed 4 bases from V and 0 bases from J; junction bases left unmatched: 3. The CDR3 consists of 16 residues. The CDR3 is CASSRTSGGASYEQYF. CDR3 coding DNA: TGCGCCAGCAGCCGTACTAGCGGGGGGGCCTCCTACGAGCAGTACTTC.

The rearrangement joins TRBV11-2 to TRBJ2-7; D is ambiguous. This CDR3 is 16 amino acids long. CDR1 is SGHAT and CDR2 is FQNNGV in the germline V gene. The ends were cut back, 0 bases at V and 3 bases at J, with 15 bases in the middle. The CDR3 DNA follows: TGTGCCAGCAGCTTAGATATAGCTAGTGTTGACTACGAGCAGTACTTC. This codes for CASSLDIASVDYEQYF.

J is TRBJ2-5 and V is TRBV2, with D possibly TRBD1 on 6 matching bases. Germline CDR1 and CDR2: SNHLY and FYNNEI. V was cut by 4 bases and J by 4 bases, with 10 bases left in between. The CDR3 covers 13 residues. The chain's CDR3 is CASSGARGETQYF. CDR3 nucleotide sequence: TGTGCCAGCAGTGGGGCCAGGGGAGAGACCCAGTACTTC.

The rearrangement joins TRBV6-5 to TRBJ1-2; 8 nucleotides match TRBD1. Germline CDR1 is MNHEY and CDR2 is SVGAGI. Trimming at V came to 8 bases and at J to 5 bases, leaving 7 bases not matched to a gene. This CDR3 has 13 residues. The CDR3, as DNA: TGTGCCAGCGTCTACAGGGGGATTTATGGCTACACCTTC. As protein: CASVYRGIYGYTF.

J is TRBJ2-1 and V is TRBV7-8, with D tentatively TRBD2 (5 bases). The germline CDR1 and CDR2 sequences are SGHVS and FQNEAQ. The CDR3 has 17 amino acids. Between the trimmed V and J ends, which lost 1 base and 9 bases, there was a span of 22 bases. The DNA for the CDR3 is TGTGCCAGCAGCTTAGAGGTCACTGAGAGGGAGAGAGGTGAGCAGTTCTTC. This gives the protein CASSLEVTERERGEQFF.

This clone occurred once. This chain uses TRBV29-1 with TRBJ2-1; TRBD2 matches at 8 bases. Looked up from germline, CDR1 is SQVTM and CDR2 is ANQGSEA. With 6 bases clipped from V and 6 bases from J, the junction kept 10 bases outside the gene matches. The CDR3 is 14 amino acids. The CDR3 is CSVHAQGLANEQFF. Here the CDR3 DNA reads TGCAGCGTCCACGCTCAAGGACTAGCCAATGAGCAGTTCTTC.

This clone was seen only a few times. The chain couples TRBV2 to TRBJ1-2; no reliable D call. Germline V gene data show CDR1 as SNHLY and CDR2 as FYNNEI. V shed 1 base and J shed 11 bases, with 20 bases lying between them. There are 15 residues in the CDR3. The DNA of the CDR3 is TGTGCCAGCAGTGAAGGGGGAGCCTCCTATGGTGGGTACACCTTC. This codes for CASSEGGASYGGYTF.

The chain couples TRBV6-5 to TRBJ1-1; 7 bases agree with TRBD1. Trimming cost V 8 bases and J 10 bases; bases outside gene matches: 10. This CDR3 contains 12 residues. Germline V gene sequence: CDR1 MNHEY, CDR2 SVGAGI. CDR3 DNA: TGTGCCAGCGTGAAAGATGGACAGGTAGCTTTCTTT. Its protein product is CASVKDGQVAFF.